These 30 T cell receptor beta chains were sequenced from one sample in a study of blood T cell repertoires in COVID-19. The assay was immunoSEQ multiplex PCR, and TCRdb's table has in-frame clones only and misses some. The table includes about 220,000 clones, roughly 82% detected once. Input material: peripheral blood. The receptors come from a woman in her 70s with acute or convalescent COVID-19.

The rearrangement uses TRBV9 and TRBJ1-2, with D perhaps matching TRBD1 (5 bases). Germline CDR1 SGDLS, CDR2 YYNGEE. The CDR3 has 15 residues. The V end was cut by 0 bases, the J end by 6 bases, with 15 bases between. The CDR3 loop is CASSVGGGTFDGYTF. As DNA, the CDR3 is TGTGCCAGCAGCGTAGGTGGAGGGACCTTCGATGGCTACACCTTC.

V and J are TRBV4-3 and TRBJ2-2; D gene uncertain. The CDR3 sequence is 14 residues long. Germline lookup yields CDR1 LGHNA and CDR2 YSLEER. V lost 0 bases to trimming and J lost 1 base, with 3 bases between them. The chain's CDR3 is CASSQDLNTGELFF. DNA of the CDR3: TGCGCCAGCAGCCAAGACCTGAACACCGGGGAGCTGTTTTTT.

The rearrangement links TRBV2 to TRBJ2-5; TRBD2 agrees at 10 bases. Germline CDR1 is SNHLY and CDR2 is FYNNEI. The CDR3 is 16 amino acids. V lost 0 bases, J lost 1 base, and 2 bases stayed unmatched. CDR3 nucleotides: TGTGCCAGCAGTGAAGCTAGCGGGGGGCTCCAAGAGACCCAGTACTTC. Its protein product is CASSEASGGLQETQYF. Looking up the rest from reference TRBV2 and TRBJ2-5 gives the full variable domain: EPEVTQTPSHQVTQMGQEVILRCVPISNHLYFYWYRQILGQKVEFLVSFYNNEISEKSEIFDDQFSVERPDGSNFTLKIRSTKLEDSAMYFCASSEASGGLQETQYFGPGTRLLVL.

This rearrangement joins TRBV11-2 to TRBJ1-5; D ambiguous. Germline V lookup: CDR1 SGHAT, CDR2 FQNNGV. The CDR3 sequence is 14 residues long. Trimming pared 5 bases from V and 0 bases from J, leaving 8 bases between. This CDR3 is CASSLTFSNQPQHF. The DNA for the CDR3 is TGTGCCAGCAGCCTGACATTTAGCAATCAGCCCCAGCATTTT.

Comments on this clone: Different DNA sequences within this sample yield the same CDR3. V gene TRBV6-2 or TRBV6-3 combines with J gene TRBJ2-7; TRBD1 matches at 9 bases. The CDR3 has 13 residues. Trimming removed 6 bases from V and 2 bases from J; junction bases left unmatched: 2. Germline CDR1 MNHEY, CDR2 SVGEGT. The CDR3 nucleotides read TGTGCCAGCAGCAGGGACAGGGCCTACGAGCAGTACTTC. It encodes CASSRDRAYEQYF.

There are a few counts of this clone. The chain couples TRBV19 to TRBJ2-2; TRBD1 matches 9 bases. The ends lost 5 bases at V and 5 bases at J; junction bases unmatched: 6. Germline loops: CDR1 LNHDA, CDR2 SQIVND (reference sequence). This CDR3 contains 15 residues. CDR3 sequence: CASSDGTGRTGELFF. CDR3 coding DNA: TGTGCCAGTAGTGACGGGACAGGGAGGACCGGGGAGCTGTTTTTT.

This chain's CDR3 is CASSEIQGGTGELFF. The CDR3 coding sequence is TGCGCCAGCAGTGAGATACAGGGGGGCACCGGGGAGCTGTTTTTT. The chain is built from TRBV10-1 and TRBJ2-2; 8 positions match TRBD1. With V trimmed by 2 bases and J by 4 bases, 3 bases remained unmatched. Per the germline V gene, CDR1 is WNHNN and CDR2 is SYGVQD (reference sequence). CDR3 length equals 15 residues.

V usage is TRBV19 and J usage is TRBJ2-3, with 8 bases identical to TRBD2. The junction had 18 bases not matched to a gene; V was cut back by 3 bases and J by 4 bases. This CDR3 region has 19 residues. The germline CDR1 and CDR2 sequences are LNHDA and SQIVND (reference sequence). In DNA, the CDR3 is TGTGCCAGTAGTATGAATTCGGCGGGGGGCCGTGATAGCCCAGATACGCAGTATTTT. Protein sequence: CASSMNSAGGRDSPDTQYF.

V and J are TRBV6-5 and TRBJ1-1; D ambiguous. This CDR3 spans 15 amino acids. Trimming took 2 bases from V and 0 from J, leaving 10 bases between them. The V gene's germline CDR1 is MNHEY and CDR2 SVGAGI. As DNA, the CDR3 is TGTGCCAGCAGTTACGGACTTGAGATGAACACTGAAGCTTTCTTT. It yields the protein CASSYGLEMNTEAFF.

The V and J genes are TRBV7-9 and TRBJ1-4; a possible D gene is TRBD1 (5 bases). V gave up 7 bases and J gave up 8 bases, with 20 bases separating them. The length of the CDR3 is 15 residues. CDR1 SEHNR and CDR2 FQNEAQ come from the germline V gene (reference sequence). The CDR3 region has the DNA TGTGCCAGCACCGGAAGTGCTGGGAGGGGAGAAAAACTGTTTTTT. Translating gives CASTGSAGRGEKLFF.

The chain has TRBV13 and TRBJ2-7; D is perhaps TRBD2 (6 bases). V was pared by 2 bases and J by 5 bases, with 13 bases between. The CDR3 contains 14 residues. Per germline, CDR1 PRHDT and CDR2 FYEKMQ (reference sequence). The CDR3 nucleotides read TGTGCCAGCAGCTTACTCGCGGGGTTCCACGAGCAGTACTTC. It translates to CASSLLAGFHEQYF.

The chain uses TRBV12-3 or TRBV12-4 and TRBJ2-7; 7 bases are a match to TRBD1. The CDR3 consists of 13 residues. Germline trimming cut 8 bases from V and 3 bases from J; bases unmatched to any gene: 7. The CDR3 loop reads CASSKTGNYEQYF. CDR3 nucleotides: TGTGCCAGCTCAAAGACAGGGAACTACGAGCAGTACTTC.

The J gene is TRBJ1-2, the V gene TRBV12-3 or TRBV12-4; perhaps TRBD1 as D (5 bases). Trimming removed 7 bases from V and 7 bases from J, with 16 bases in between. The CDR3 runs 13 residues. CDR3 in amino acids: CASTNMQGSGYTF. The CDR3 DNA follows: TGTGCCAGCACTAATATGCAGGGTTCTGGCTACACCTTC.

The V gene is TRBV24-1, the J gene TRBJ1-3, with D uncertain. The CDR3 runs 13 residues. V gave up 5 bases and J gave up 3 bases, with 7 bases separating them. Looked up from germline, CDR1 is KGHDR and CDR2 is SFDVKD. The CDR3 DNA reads TGTGCCACCAGTGCACCAGATGGAAACACCATATATTTT. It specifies CATSAPDGNTIYF.

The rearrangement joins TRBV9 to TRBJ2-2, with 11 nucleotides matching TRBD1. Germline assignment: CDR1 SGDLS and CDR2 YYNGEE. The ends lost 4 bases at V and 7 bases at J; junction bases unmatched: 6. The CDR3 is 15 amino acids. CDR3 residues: CASSLGQGAGGELFF. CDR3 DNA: TGTGCCAGCAGCTTAGGACAGGGGGCAGGCGGGGAGCTGTTTTTT. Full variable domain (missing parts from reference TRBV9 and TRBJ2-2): DSGVTQTPKHLITATGQRVTLRCSPRSGDLSVYWYQQSLDQGLQFLIQYYNGEERAKGNILERFSAQQFPDLHSELNLSSLELGDSALYFCASSLGQGAGGELFFGEGSRLTVL.

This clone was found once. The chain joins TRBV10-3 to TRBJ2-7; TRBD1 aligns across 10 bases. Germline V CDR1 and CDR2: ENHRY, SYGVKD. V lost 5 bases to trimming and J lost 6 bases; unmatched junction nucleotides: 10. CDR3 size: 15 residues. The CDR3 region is CAISKPGQGSSEQYF. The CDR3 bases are TGTGCCATCAGTAAACCGGGACAGGGGAGTTCCGAGCAGTACTTC.

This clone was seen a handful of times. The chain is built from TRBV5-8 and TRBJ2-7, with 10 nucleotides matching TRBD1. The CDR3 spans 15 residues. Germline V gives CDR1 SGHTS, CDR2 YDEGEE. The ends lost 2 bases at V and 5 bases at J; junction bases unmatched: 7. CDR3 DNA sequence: TGTGCCAGCAGCTTCTCCCGGGACAGGGGCCACGAGCAGTACTTC. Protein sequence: CASSFSRDRGHEQYF.

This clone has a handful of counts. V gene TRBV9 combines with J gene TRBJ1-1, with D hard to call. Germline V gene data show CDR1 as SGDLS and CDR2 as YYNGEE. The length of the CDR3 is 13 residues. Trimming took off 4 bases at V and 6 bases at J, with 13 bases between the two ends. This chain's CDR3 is CASSTGPLSEAFF. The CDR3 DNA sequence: TGTGCCAGCAGCACCGGTCCCCTCTCTGAAGCTTTCTTT.

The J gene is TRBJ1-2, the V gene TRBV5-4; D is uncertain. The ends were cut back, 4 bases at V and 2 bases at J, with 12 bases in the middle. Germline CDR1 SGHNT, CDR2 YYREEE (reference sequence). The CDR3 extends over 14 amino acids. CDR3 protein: CASSRAGVNYGYTF. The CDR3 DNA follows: TGTGCCAGCAGCCGAGCCGGGGTAAACTATGGCTACACCTTC.

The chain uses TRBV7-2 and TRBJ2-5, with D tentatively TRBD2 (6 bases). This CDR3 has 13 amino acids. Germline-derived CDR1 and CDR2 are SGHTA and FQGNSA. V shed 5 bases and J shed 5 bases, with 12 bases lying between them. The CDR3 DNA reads TGTGCCAGCAGCGACACTGGGAGGGAGACCCAGTACTTC. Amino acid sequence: CASSDTGRETQYF.

The DNA for the CDR3 is TGTGCCTGGAGTGTAGGCCTGGAGGAGACCCAGTACTTC. It translates to CAWSVGLEETQYF. The rearrangement joins TRBV30 to TRBJ2-5; the D is unclear. With 0 bases removed from V and 5 bases from J, the gap between germline ends came to 10 bases. CDR1 is GTSNPN, CDR2 SVGIG, per germline (reference sequence). The CDR3 contains 13 residues.

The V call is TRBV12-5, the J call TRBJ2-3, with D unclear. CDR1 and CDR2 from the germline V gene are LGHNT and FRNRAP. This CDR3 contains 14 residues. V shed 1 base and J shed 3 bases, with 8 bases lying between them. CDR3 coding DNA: TGTGCTAGTGGTTTGGGATCCGGGACAGATACGCAGTATTTT. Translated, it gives CASGLGSGTDTQYF.

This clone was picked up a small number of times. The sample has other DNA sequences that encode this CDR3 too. CDR3 in DNA: TGTGCCAGCAGTGAAGGGGCCCTGAACACTGAAGCTTTCTTT. Its protein is CASSEGALNTEAFF. J is TRBJ1-1 and V is TRBV2; D ambiguous. CDR1 is SNHLY and CDR2 is FYNNEI in the germline V gene. V was shortened by 1 base and J by 0 bases, with 6 bases between the two germline ends. This CDR3 has 14 amino acids.

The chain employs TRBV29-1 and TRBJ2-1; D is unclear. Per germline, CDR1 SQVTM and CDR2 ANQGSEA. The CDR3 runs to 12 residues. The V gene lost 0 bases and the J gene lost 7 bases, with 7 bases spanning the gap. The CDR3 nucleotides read TGCAGCGTTGAAGAGGGCGCAAATGAGCAGTTCTTC. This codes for CSVEEGANEQFF.

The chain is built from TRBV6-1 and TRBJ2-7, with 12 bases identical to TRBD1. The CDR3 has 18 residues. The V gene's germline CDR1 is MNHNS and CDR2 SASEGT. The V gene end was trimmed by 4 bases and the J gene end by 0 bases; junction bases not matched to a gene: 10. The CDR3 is CASSGRGQGAISSYEQYF. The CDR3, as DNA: TGTGCCAGCAGTGGACGGGGACAGGGGGCGATTAGCTCCTACGAGCAGTACTTC.

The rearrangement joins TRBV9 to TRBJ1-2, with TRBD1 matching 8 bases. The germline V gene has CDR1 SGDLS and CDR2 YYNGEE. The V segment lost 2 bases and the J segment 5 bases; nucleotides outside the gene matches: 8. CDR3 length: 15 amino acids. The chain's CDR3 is CASSVGQGGTYGYTF. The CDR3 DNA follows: TGTGCCAGCAGCGTCGGACAGGGCGGGACTTATGGCTACACCTTC. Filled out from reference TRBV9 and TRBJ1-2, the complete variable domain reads DSGVTQTPKHLITATGQRVTLRCSPRSGDLSVYWYQQSLDQGLQFLIQYYNGEERAKGNILERFSAQQFPDLHSELNLSSLELGDSALYFCASSVGQGGTYGYTFGSGTRLTVV.

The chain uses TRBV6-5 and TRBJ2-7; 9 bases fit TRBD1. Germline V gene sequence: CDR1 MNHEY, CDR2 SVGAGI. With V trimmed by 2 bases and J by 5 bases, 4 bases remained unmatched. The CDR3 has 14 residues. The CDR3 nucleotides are TGTGCCAGCAGTTACGGGGACAGGGAGGACGAGCAGTACTTC. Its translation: CASSYGDREDEQYF.

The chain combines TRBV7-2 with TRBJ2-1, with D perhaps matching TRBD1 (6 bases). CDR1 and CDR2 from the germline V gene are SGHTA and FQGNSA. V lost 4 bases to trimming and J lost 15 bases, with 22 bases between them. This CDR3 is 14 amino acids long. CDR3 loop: CASSSTSITGFLFF. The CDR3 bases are TGTGCCAGCAGCTCGACGTCCATCACAGGGTTTCTGTTCTTC.

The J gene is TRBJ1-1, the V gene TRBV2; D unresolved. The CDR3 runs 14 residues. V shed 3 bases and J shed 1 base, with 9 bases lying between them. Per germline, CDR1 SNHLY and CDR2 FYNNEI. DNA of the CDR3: TGTGCCAGCAGTGAGTCATGGAGGAACACTGAAGCTTTCTTT. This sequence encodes CASSESWRNTEAFF. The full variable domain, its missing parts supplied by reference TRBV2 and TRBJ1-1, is EPEVTQTPSHQVTQMGQEVILRCVPISNHLYFYWYRQILGQKVEFLVSFYNNEISEKSEIFDDQFSVERPDGSNFTLKIRSTKLEDSAMYFCASSESWRNTEAFFGQGTRLTVV.

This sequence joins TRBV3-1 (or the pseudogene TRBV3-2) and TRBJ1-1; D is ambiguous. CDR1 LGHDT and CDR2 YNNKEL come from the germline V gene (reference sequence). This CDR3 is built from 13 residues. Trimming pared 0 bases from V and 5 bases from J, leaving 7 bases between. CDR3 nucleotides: TGTGCCAGCAGCCAAGACGGAGGGACTGAAGCTTTCTTT. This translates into CASSQDGGTEAFF.